This T cell receptor (beta chain) stems from a study of cytomegalovirus exposure and HLA in healthy donors. V lost 4 bases to trimming and J lost 0 bases; unmatched junction nucleotides: 8. This CDR3 spans 16 amino acids. CDR1 and CDR2 (germline): MNHNY, SVGAGI (reference sequence). Produced via immunoSEQ multiplex PCR; TCRdb's table is partial and in-frame only. The sample shows more than 85,000 clones, roughly 90% of them seen only once. The V and J genes are TRBV6-6 and TRBJ2-5; 7 bases map to TRBD1. The sequencing input was PBMCs. The clonotype originates from a woman aged 18-29 years in good health and CMV-seronegative. CDR3 protein: CASSLGIGGYQETQYF. CDR3 sequence (DNA): TGTGCCAGCAGTTTGGGTATAGGGGGCTACCAAGAGACCCAGTACTTC.